This T cell receptor (beta chain) is drawn from a study of cytomegalovirus exposure and HLA in healthy donors. Germline V lookup: CDR1 MNHEY, CDR2 SMNVEV (reference sequence). Trimming stripped 4 bases from V and 0 bases from J, with 10 bases between. The length of the CDR3 is 16 residues. Broader study findings: The authors later linked a missense DCLRE1C variant to TCR beta V- and J-gene trimming. In a later analysis, productive TCRs from donors in an Asian-associated ancestry cluster reportedly carried fewer N-insertions than the cohort mean. Analysis was performed later, and it showed HLA-associated TCR beta chains to be more clonally expanded than equally common others. Per a prior analysis, the majority of TCR beta V segments were productive roughly 87% or roughly 30% of the time.

The PCR ran on 60 Vbeta and 13 Jbeta primers. The data were produced by immunoSEQ multiplex PCR, yet TCRdb's version contains in-frame clones alone and is incomplete. This sample's clone table lists 75,000 to 95,000 clones. About this clone: The antigen is undetermined.

The source material was PBMCs. The V gene is TRBV27, the J gene TRBJ2-6, with no clear D. This receptor was taken from a woman aged 55-70 years in good health and CMV-seronegative. The CDR3 protein is CASSSAWSSGANVLTF. The CDR3 DNA follows: TGTGCCAGCAGTTCCGCATGGAGCTCTGGGGCCAACGTCCTGACTTTC.